This TCR beta chain was recovered during a study of T cell responses to AZD1222 COVID-19 vaccine. Overall study findings and caveats: Baseline serostatus was positive in only a handful of AZD1222 recipients.

As concerns this clone: Its antigen is still unknown.

The ends were cut back, 3 bases at V and 3 bases at J, with 9 bases in the middle. The CDR3 length is 13 residues. Germline V CDR1 and CDR2: DFQATT, SNEGSKA (reference sequence). Sequenced by immunoSEQ multiplex PCR; TCRdb stores in-frame clones only, minus some. The sample carries around 99,000 clones, 80% to 95% recorded once. The sequencing used peripheral blood, collected 28 days after the second AZD1222 dose. The TCR sequence derives from an adult who received the AZD1222 COVID-19 vaccine. The chain employs TRBV20-1 and TRBJ2-1, with TRBD2 as a possible D gene (5 bases). The CDR3 is CSASRDHYNEQFF. For the CDR3, the DNA is TGCAGTGCTAGTCGGGATCACTACAATGAGCAGTTCTTC.